The source of this TCR beta chain is a study of human T cells and chemical hapten exposure. In the study overall: The sensitizer, 2% DPC, was used on around 2 cm by around 2 cm of upper inner arm skin. Regarding the study as a whole: Relative to control repertoires, expanded TCRs gave rise to significantly more large CDR3 similarity clusters.

The time point here: pre-sensitization, week 0. Treatment of the sample: therapeutic diphenylcyclopropenone sensitization with weekly scalp DPC. The sample holds many counts of this clonotype. Its antigen is as yet unknown. Via MiXCR, TCRdb re-called the RACE reads, giving one row per CDR3 protein. Of 45,000 to 60,000 distinct CDR3 sequences listed, approximately 8.8% were seen once; the top ten hold around 14%. CDR3 length: 14 residues. Between the trimmed V and J ends, which lost 6 bases and 6 bases, there was a span of 15 bases. Germline V gene data show CDR1 as LNHDA and CDR2 as SQIVND (reference sequence).

This receptor was identified in a woman aged 40 to 50 with alopecia areata. Some clones in this sample may be carry-over from other donors' samples. The V call is TRBV19, the J call TRBJ1-5, with D possibly TRBD1 on 5 matching bases. The material was whole blood, obtained in connection with sensitization to the hapten diphenylcyclopropenone (DPC). CDR3 nucleotide sequence: TGTGCCAGTAGCTTCGGGGGACTGGCTCAGCCCCAGCATTTT. Translated, it gives CASSFGGLAQPQHF. Variable domain in full (rest from reference TRBV19 and TRBJ1-5): DGGITQSPKYLFRKEGQNVTLSCEQNLNHDAMYWYRQDPGQGLRLIYYSQIVNDFQKGDIAEGYSVSREKKESFPLTVTSAQKNPTAFYLCASSFGGLAQPQHFGDGTRLSIL.